The 17 T cell receptor beta chains below all came from one sample that was sequenced in a study of Ad26.COV2.S vaccination and SARS-CoV-2 variants. Treatment of the sample: around 19 received Ad26.COV2.S at low or high dose, single or two shots; roughly five received placebo; per-sample allocation not given. Samples were taken on day 63 after the first vaccine or placebo injection. Sequencing was performed with immunoSEQ multiplex PCR; in TCRdb, only in-frame clones are kept and a portion is missing. The table records roughly 240,000 clones, roughly 90% of them present only once. Here the sequenced sample was peripheral blood, taken in a trial of Ad26.COV2.S vaccine versus placebo. The receptors here all came from a person aged 18-60 years who received the Ad26.COV2.S COVID-19 vaccine or a placebo.

The V gene is TRBV7-2, the J gene TRBJ1-2; 12 bases are shared with TRBD1. This CDR3 comprises 15 residues. Germline V gene lookup returns CDR1 SGHTA and CDR2 FQGNSA. V gave up 5 bases and J gave up 8 bases; unmatched junction bases: 9. The chain's CDR3 is CASSLPGQGAKGYTF. DNA for the CDR3: TGTGCCAGCAGCCTCCCGGGACAGGGGGCTAAGGGCTACACCTTC.

V usage is TRBV6-2 or TRBV6-3 and J usage is TRBJ1-1; D unresolved. Germline values: CDR1 MNHEY, CDR2 SVGEGT. Trimming pared 6 bases from V and 1 base from J, leaving 9 bases between. There are 13 residues in the CDR3. The DNA of the CDR3 is TGTGCCAGCAGCCCGCAGGCGAACACTGAAGCTTTCTTT. Protein sequence: CASSPQANTEAFF.

The chain couples TRBV11-2 to TRBJ2-7; D is ambiguous. Germline V CDR1 and CDR2: SGHAT, FQNNGV. The V end was cut by 0 bases, the J end by 3 bases, with 6 bases between. The CDR3 has 13 amino acids. This chain's CDR3 is CASSLEVFYEQYF. The CDR3 DNA reads as TGTGCCAGCAGCTTAGAGGTGTTCTACGAGCAGTACTTC. The full variable domain, completed using reference TRBV11-2 and TRBJ2-7, is EAGVAQSPRYKIIEKRQSVAFWCNPISGHATLYWYQQILGQGPKLLIQFQNNGVVDDSQLPKDRFSAERLKGVDSTLKIQPAKLEDSAVYLCASSLEVFYEQYFGPGTRLTVT.

The chain joins TRBV2 to TRBJ2-1; no reliable D call. The CDR3 is 12 residues long. Germline loops: CDR1 SNHLY, CDR2 FYNNEI. With 6 bases removed from V and 12 bases from J, the gap between germline ends came to 15 bases. CDR3 region: CASSPILSMQFF. The DNA for the CDR3 is TGTGCCAGCAGCCCCATACTATCCATGCAGTTCTTC. The variable domain in full, completed from reference TRBV2 and TRBJ2-1, reads EPEVTQTPSHQVTQMGQEVILRCVPISNHLYFYWYRQILGQKVEFLVSFYNNEISEKSEIFDDQFSVERPDGSNFTLKIRSTKLEDSAMYFCASSPILSMQFFGPGTRLTVL.

V usage is TRBV5-1 and J usage is TRBJ1-5, with 9 bases lining up with TRBD1. Germline CDR1 SGHRS, CDR2 YFSETQ. After removal of 5 bases from V and 5 bases from J, the junction contained 8 bases not matched to a gene. This CDR3 has 15 amino acids. CDR3 bases: TGCGCCAGCAGGCCGGGGGACAGGGCACATCAGCCCCAGCATTTT. Translating it yields CASRPGDRAHQPQHF.

The chain uses TRBV4-1 and TRBJ2-7, with 11 bases identical to TRBD2. V shed 2 bases, J shed 0 bases, and the junction held 12 bases outside the gene matches. Germline V CDR1 and CDR2: MGHRA, YSYEKL. This CDR3 comprises 19 residues. The CDR3 spells CASSQQGARLAGRSYEQYF. In DNA, the CDR3 is TGCGCCAGCAGCCAACAGGGGGCCAGACTAGCGGGGCGCTCCTACGAGCAGTACTTC.

The chain recombines TRBV28 with TRBJ2-5; 7 bases agree with TRBD1. CDR1 and CDR2 from the germline V gene are MDHEN and SYDVKM. The CDR3 consists of 15 residues. V dropped 6 bases and J dropped 2; count of bases not matched to a gene: 9. As DNA, the CDR3 is TGTGCCAGCAGCCCACCATTGGGACAGCAAGAGACCCAGTACTTC. This gives the protein CASSPPLGQQETQYF.

The table lists this clone with a count of one. For the CDR3, the DNA is TGTGCCAGCAGCACACCCGGGACAGGGCTTTCCTACGAGCAGTACTTC. The encoded protein is CASSTPGTGLSYEQYF. The chain has TRBV7-9 and TRBJ2-7, with 9 positions matching TRBD1. CDR1 SEHNR and CDR2 FQNEAQ come from the germline V gene (reference sequence). The length of the CDR3 is 16 residues. V was clipped by 5 bases and J by 1 base; unmatched bases: 9.

This clone was counted only a few times. The chain employs TRBV3-1 (or the pseudogene TRBV3-2) and TRBJ2-3, with D possibly matching TRBD2 (6 bases). Trimming left V 4 bases short and J 6 bases short, with 14 bases between. The CDR3 totals 14 residues. Germline CDR1 reads LGHDT; CDR2 reads YNNKEL (reference sequence). CDR3: CASSPLGLLDTQYF. CDR3 coding DNA: TGTGCCAGCAGCCCACTTGGACTACTTGATACGCAGTATTTT.

This CDR3 reads CASSITPFQETQYF. The CDR3 DNA follows: TGTGCCAGTAGTATAACGCCTTTCCAAGAGACCCAGTACTTC. The chain joins TRBV19 to TRBJ2-5; D uncertain. Germline V CDR1 and CDR2: LNHDA, SQIVND (reference sequence). Trimming left V 2 bases short and J 1 base short, with 8 bases between. This CDR3 has 14 residues.

CDR3 DNA sequence: TGCAGTGCCTCCGGGGCGACTCAGTACTTC. It codes for CSASGATQYF. The chain links TRBV20-1 to TRBJ2-4, with D perhaps matching TRBD1 or TRBD2 (5 bases each). CDR3 length: 10 amino acids. Germline V CDR1 and CDR2: DFQATT, SNEGSKA (reference sequence). V was clipped by 6 bases and J by 12 bases, with 12 bases between them.

The V gene is TRBV6-4, the J gene TRBJ2-3; maybe TRBD2 (7 bases). V was pared by 5 bases and J by 2 bases, with 14 bases between. There are 15 residues in the CDR3. CDR1 is MRHNA and CDR2 is SNTAGT in the germline V gene. The CDR3, as DNA: TGTGCCAGCAGTCTGACGGGGGGCTACACAGATACGCAGTATTTT. Its translation: CASSLTGGYTDTQYF.

This rearrangement joins TRBV7-2 to TRBJ2-7, with TRBD1 as a possible D gene (5 bases). Germline values: CDR1 SGHTA, CDR2 FQGNSA. V was shortened by 2 bases and J by 2 bases, with 10 bases between the two germline ends. This CDR3 is 14 amino acids long. The CDR3 DNA follows: TGTGCCAGCAGCTTATTTGCGGACACCTACGAGCAGTACTTC. This gives the protein CASSLFADTYEQYF.

The chain joins TRBV19 to TRBJ1-1; a weak D match, TRBD1 (5 bases). Trimming stripped 1 base from V and 1 base from J, with 7 bases between. The CDR3 is 14 amino acids. Germline CDR1 and CDR2: LNHDA and SQIVND (reference sequence). DNA for the CDR3: TGTGCCAGTAGTATAGGGACAACGAACACTGAAGCTTTCTTT. Its translation is CASSIGTTNTEAFF.

The chain joins TRBV7-9 to TRBJ2-3, with 8 bases identical to TRBD2. Germline V gene data show CDR1 as SEHNR and CDR2 as FQNEAQ (reference sequence). Losses at the gene ends were 5 bases for V and 0 bases for J; bases not matched to a gene: 7. CDR3 size: 16 residues. The CDR3 DNA reads TGTGCCAGCAGCCGACAGCGGGGGCCTAGCACAGATACGCAGTATTTT. Protein sequence: CASSRQRGPSTDTQYF.

This clone was observed a single time. This chain connects TRBV2 to TRBJ2-5; 11 bases line up with TRBD1. In germline, CDR1 is SNHLY, CDR2 FYNNEI. J lost 6 bases, V lost 10 bases, and 13 bases had no gene match. There are 15 residues in the CDR3. The CDR3 region is CANPTGTGGEKTQYF. The DNA of the CDR3 is TGTGCCAACCCGACCGGGACAGGGGGTGAAAAGACCCAGTACTTC.

This chain uses TRBV3-1 (or the pseudogene TRBV3-2) with TRBJ2-4; either TRBD1 or TRBD2 may fit D (5 bases each). V was cut by 0 bases and J by 1 base, with 16 bases left in between. The CDR3 length is 18 residues. From germline, CDR1 is LGHDT and CDR2 YNNKEL (reference sequence). The CDR3 region has the DNA TGTGCCAGCAGCCAAGATAGGGCAGGGAGCTTCGCCAAAAACATTCAGTACTTC. Translating it yields CASSQDRAGSFAKNIQYF.